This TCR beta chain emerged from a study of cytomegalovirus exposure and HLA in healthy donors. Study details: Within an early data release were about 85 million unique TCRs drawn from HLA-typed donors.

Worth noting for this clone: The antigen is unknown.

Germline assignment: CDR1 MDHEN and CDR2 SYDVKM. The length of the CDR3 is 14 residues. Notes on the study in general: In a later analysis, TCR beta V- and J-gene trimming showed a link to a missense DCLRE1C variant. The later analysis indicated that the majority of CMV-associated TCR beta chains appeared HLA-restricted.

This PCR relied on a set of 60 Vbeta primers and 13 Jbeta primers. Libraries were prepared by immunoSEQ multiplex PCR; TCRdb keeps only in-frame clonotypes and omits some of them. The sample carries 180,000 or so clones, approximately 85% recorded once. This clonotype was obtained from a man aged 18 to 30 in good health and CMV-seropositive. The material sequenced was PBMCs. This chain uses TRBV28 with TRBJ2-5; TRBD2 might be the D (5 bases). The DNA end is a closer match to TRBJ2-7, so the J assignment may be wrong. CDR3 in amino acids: CASSLAAGVYEQYF. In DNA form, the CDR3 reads TGTGCCAGCAGTTTAGCGGCGGGTGTCTACGAGCAGTACTTC.